These 19 T cell receptor beta chains share one sample of origin, sequenced in a study of blood T cell repertoires in COVID-19. The protocol was immunoSEQ multiplex PCR, while the TCRdb copy is restricted to in-frame clones and leaves out a portion. The table lists around 340,000 clones, roughly 90% of them singletons, with approximately 1% in the top ten. Sample: PBMCs or T cells enriched from blood (not recorded which). These receptors were obtained from a woman between 25 and 40 years old who had been exposed to COVID-19.

V gene TRBV24-1 combines with J gene TRBJ2-2, with TRBD1 matching over 11 bases. The germline V gene has CDR1 KGHDR and CDR2 SFDVKD. The CDR3 loop spans 16 amino acids. Losses at the gene ends were 2 bases for V and 3 bases for J; bases not matched to a gene: 1. In nucleotides, the CDR3 is TGTGCCACCAGTGATTGGGACAGGGGGGACACCGGGGAGCTGTTTTTT. It codes for CATSDWDRGDTGELFF.

The CDR3 sequence: CASSFGTAAGNTIYF. The CDR3 bases are TGCGCCAGCAGCTTCGGGACAGCGGCTGGAAACACCATATATTTT. This chain connects TRBV4-1 to TRBJ1-3, with 7 bases aligning to TRBD1. The CDR3 consists of 15 residues. Germline-derived CDR1 and CDR2 are MGHRA and YSYEKL. V gave up 5 bases and J gave up 2 bases; unmatched junction bases: 6.

This sequence joins TRBV5-1 and TRBJ1-3; tentative D call: TRBD1 (6 bases). The V gene lost 0 bases and the J gene lost 0 bases, with 13 bases spanning the gap. The CDR3 has 17 amino acids. CDR1 and CDR2 (germline): SGHRS, YFSETQ. CDR3 region: CASSLDWQGSSGNTIYF. The CDR3 DNA is TGCGCCAGCAGCTTGGATTGGCAGGGGTCCTCTGGAAACACCATATATTTT.

The genes are TRBV29-1 and TRBJ2-1; the match to TRBD1 covers 7 bases. J was trimmed by 14 bases and V by 3 bases; bases with no gene match: 7. Germline CDR1 SQVTM, CDR2 ANQGSEA. The CDR3 is 11 residues long. This chain's CDR3 is CSVDTGVTKFF. CDR3 bases: TGCAGCGTTGATACAGGGGTCACTAAGTTCTTC.

This clone was observed once. This rearrangement joins TRBV2 to TRBJ1-2; D ambiguous. Trimming pared 4 bases from V and 3 bases from J, leaving 9 bases between. This CDR3 contains 13 residues. The V gene's germline CDR1 is SNHLY and CDR2 FYNNEI. DNA for the CDR3: TGTGCCAGCAGTGGGAGGACGGACTATGGCTACACCTTC. It yields the protein CASSGRTDYGYTF.

V is TRBV29-1 and J is TRBJ2-3; D may be TRBD1 (8 bases). Trimming left V 2 bases short and J 5 bases short, with 14 bases between. CDR3 length: 14 amino acids. Germline CDR1 is SQVTM and CDR2 is ANQGSEA. The CDR3 region has the DNA TGCAGCGTTGAACACAGGGGGGAGGGAGATACGCAGTATTTT. Protein: CSVEHRGEGDTQYF.

The rearrangement links TRBV21-1 to TRBJ1-2; TRBD1 reflects the table's D call only, with no check against the DNA. TRBV21-1 is designated a pseudogene. The CDR3 runs to 18 residues. The CDR3, as DNA: TGTGCCAGCAGCAAAGTTTATAAGGGGACAGGGGGCGACTATGGCTACACCTTC. It encodes CASSKVYKGTGGDYGYTF.

The rearrangement uses TRBV9 and TRBJ2-3; 13 bases line up with TRBD2. CDR1 and CDR2 (germline): SGDLS, YYNGEE. The CDR3 sequence is 18 residues long. Losses at the gene ends were 4 bases for V and 3 bases for J; bases not matched to a gene: 11. CDR3 in amino acids: CASSQSWTSGSGTDTQYF. The CDR3 DNA reads TGTGCCAGCAGCCAGAGCTGGACTAGCGGGAGTGGGACAGATACGCAGTATTTT. Variable domain in full (rest from reference TRBV9 and TRBJ2-3): DSGVTQTPKHLITATGQRVTLRCSPRSGDLSVYWYQQSLDQGLQFLIQYYNGEERAKGNILERFSAQQFPDLHSELNLSSLELGDSALYFCASSQSWTSGSGTDTQYFGPGTRLTVL.

The V call is TRBV4-1, the J call TRBJ2-1; D call uncertain. Germline-derived CDR1 and CDR2 are MGHRA and YSYEKL. The ends were cut back, 0 bases at V and 12 bases at J, with 6 bases in the middle. CDR3 length: 11 amino acids. CDR3 residues: CASSQESVQFF. DNA for the CDR3: TGCGCCAGCAGCCAAGAGTCGGTGCAGTTCTTC.

The chain uses TRBV27 and TRBJ2-1; 10 positions match TRBD2. The CDR3 runs to 14 residues. CDR1 and CDR2 from the germline V gene are MNHEY and SMNVEV (reference sequence). V was clipped by 6 bases and J by 7 bases; unmatched bases: 6. In DNA form, the CDR3 reads TGTGCCAGCAGGTCTAGCGGGAGTGGGAATGAGCAGTTCTTC. Translated: CASRSSGSGNEQFF.

This clone showed up just once. The chain employs TRBV10-1 and TRBJ2-5; tentatively, D is TRBD1 (5 bases). This CDR3 spans 13 amino acids. Germline assignment: CDR1 WNHNN and CDR2 SYGVQD (reference sequence). With 4 bases removed from V and 2 bases from J, the gap between germline ends came to 8 bases. CDR3 in DNA: TGCGCCAGCAGTGTAGACAGACAAGAGACCCAGTACTTC. This codes for CASSVDRQETQYF.

V usage is TRBV10-1 and J usage is TRBJ1-3, with D possibly matching TRBD1 (6 bases). Trimming left V 8 bases short and J 1 base short, with 9 bases between. CDR3 length equals 13 residues. From germline, CDR1 is WNHNN and CDR2 SYGVQD (reference sequence). CDR3 sequence (DNA): TGCGCCAGCGCCACAGGGTCTGGAAACACCATATATTTT. This codes for CASATGSGNTIYF.

The CDR3 nucleotides read TGTGCCTGGAGCCCCGGGACAGGGGGCCCTCAGCCCCAGCATTTT. Its translation: CAWSPGTGGPQPQHF. The genes are TRBV30 and TRBJ1-5; 12 bases are a match to TRBD1. The CDR3 runs to 15 residues. V was pared by 3 bases and J by 6 bases, with 6 bases of the junction left unmatched. Germline CDR1 reads GTSNPN; CDR2 reads SVGIG (reference sequence).

This chain uses TRBV9 with TRBJ2-3, with D hard to call. Trimming shortened V by 0 bases and J by 0 bases, and 8 bases separated the two germline ends. The CDR3 consists of 15 residues. Germline V gene data show CDR1 as SGDLS and CDR2 as YYNGEE. CDR3 region: CASSVEGSSTDTQYF. CDR3 bases: TGTGCCAGCAGCGTAGAAGGTAGCAGCACAGATACGCAGTATTTT.

The CDR3 sequence: CASSPRAGQETQYF. As DNA, the CDR3 is TGTGCCAGCAGCCCCCGCGCAGGCCAAGAGACCCAGTACTTC. The rearrangement joins TRBV11-2 to TRBJ2-5; D not resolved. The ends were cut back, 5 bases at V and 1 base at J, with 11 bases in the middle. The CDR3 consists of 14 residues. The germline V gene has CDR1 SGHAT and CDR2 FQNNGV.

CDR3 sequence (DNA): TGTGCCTGGAGTCCCCCGGCTGCGTGGCGGGAGCAGTTCTTC. Translation gives CAWSPPAAWREQFF. The V call is TRBV30, the J call TRBJ2-1; D not certain. Trimming cost V 2 bases and J 10 bases, with 18 bases left between them. Germline CDR1 is GTSNPN and CDR2 is SVGIG (reference sequence). This CDR3 comprises 14 residues.

The chain is built from TRBV5-4 and TRBJ1-2, with D possibly being TRBD1 (6 bases). Trimming left V 4 bases short and J 4 bases short, with 20 bases between. The CDR3 sequence is 16 residues long. Germline CDR1 SGHNT, CDR2 YYREEE (reference sequence). The CDR3 nucleotides are TGTGCCAGCAGCGAAAACAGGGATGGTCGTACCTATGGCTACACCTTC. Translation: CASSENRDGRTYGYTF.

The rearrangement uses TRBV3-1 (or the pseudogene TRBV3-2) and TRBJ2-3, with a tentative D call TRBD1 (6 bases). The germline gives CDR1 LGHDT, CDR2 YNNKEL (reference sequence). The CDR3 loop spans 16 amino acids. The V and J ends lost 0 bases and 3 bases respectively, with 13 bases between them. CDR3 DNA sequence: TGTGCCAGCAGCCAAGAAGCCACACAGGGAACAGATACGCAGTATTTT. This gives the protein CASSQEATQGTDTQYF.

V is TRBV11-3 and J is TRBJ2-5; 7 nucleotides line up with TRBD1. Germline CDR1 is SGHNT and CDR2 is YENEEA. The V gene end was trimmed by 3 bases and the J gene end by 3 bases; junction bases not matched to a gene: 4. The CDR3 loop spans 14 amino acids. This CDR3 is CASSFGQAKETQYF. Here the CDR3 DNA reads TGTGCCAGCAGCTTCGGACAGGCAAAAGAGACCCAGTACTTC.